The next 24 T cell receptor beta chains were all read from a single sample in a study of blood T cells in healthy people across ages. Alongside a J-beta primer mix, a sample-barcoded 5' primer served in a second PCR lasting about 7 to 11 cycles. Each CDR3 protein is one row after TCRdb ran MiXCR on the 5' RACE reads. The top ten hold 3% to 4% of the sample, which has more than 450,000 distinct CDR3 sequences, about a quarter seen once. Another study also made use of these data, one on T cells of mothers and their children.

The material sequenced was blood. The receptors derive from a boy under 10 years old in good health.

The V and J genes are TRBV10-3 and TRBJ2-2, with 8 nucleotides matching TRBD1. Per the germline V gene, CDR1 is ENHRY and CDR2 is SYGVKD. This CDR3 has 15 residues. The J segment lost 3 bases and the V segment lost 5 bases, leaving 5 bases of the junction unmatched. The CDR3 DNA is TGTGCCATCAGTAGCGACAGGGGTGACACCGGGGAGCTGTTTTTT. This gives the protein CAISSDRGDTGELFF.

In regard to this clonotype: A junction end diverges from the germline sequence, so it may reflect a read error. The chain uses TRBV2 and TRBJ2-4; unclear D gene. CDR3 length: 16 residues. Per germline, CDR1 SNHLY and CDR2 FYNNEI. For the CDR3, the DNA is TGTACCAGCAGTGCATCCATCCTACCAGCCAAAAACATTCAGTACTTC. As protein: CTSSASILPAKNIQYF.

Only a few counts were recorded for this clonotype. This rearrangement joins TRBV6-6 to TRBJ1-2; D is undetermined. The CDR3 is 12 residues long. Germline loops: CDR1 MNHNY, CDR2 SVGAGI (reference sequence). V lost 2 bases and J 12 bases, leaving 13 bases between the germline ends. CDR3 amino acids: CASSYERVGHTF. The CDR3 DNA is TGTGCCAGCAGTTACGAGCGGGTAGGACACACCTTC.

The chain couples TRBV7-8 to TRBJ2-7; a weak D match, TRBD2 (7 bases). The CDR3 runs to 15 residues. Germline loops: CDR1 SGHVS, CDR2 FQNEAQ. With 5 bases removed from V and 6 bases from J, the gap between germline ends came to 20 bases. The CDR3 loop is CASSPKRGGTFEQYF. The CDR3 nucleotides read TGTGCCAGCAGCCCAAAGAGGGGGGGGACCTTCGAGCAGTACTTC.

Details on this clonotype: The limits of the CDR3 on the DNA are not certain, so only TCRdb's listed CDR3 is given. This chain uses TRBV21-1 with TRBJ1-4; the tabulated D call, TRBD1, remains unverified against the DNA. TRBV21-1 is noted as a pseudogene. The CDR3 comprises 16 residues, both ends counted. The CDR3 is CASTPKGTGSVKNCFF.

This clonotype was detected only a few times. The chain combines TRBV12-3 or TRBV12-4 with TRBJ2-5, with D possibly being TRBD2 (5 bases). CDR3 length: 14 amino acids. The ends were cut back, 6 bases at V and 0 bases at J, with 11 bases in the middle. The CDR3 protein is CASRELGNQETQYF. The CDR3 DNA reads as TGTGCCAGCAGAGAACTAGGAAACCAAGAGACCCAGTACTTC.

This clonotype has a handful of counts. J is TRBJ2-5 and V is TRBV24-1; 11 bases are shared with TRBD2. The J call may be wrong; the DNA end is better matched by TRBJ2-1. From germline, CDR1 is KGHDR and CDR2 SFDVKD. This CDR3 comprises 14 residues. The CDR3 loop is CATRGTSGAGEQFF. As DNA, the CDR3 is TGTGCCACTAGGGGGACTAGCGGCGCCGGTGAGCAGTTCTTC.

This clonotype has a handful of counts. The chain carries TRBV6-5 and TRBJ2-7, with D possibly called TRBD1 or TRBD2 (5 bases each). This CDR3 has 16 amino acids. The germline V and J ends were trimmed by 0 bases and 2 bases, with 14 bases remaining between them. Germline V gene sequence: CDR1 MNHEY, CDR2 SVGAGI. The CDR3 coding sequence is TGTGCCAGCAGTTACTCGGGGGTGGGTGGCACCTACGAGCAGTACTTC. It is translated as CASSYSGVGGTYEQYF.

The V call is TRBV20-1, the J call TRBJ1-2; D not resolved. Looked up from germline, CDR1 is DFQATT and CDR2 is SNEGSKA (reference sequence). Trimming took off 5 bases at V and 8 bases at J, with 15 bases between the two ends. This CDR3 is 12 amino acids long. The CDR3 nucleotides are TGCAGTGCTGTTTATGCCTGGCTGGGCTACACCTTC. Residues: CSAVYAWLGYTF.

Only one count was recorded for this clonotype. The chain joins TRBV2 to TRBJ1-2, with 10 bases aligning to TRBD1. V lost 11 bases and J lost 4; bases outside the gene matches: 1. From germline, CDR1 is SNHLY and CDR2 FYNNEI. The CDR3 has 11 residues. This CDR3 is CAGTGAYGYTF. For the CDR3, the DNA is TGTGCCGGGACAGGGGCCTATGGCTACACCTTC.

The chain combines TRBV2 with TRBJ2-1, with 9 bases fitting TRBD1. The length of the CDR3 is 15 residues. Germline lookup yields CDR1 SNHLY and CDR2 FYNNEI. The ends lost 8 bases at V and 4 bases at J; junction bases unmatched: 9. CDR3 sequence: CASQKQGAPYNEQFF. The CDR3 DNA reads TGTGCCAGCCAGAAACAGGGGGCTCCTTACAATGAGCAGTTCTTC.

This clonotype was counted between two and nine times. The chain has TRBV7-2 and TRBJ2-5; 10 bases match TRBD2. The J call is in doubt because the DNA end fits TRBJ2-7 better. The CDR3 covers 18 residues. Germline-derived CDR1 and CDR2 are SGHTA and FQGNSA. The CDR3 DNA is TGTGCCAGCAGCCCCCGCACGCTAGCGGGGGACCTCTCCTACGAGCAGTACTTC. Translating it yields CASSPRTLAGDLSYEQYF.

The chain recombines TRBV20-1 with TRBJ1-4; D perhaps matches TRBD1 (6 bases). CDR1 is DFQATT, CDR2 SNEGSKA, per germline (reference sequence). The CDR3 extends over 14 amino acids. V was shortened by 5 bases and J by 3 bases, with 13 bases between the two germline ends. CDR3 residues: CSASTGRPNEKLFF. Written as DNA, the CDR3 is TGCAGTGCTTCAACAGGGAGACCTAATGAAAAACTGTTTTTT.

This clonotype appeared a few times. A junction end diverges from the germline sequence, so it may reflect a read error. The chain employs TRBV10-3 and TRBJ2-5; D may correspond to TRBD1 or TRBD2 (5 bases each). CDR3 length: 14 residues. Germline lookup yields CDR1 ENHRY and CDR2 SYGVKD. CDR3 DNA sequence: TGTGCCATCAGTGAGTCTCGGGATCAAGGGACCCGGTACTTC. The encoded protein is CAISESRDQGTRYF.

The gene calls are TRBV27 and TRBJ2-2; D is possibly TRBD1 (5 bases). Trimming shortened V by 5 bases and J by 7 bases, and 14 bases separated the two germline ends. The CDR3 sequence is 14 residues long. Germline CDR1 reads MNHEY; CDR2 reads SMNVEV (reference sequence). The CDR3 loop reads CASSITGVGGELFF. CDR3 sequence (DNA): TGTGCCAGCAGTATAACAGGAGTCGGCGGGGAGCTGTTTTTT.

CDR3 region: CASSGIRTAYTF. The DNA of the CDR3 is TGTGCCAGCAGCGGAATTCGGACAGCCTACACCTTC. The rearrangement uses TRBV11-2 and TRBJ1-2; maybe TRBD1 (6 bases). The germline V gene encodes CDR1 SGHAT and CDR2 FQNNGV. With 5 bases removed from V and 10 bases from J, the gap between germline ends came to 14 bases. CDR3 size: 12 residues.

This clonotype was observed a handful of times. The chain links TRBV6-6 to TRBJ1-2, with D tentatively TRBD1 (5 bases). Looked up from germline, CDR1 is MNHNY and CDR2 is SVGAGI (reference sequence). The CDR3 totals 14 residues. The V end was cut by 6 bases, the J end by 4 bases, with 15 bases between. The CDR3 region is CASRPHGGTYGYTF. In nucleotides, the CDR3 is TGTGCCAGCAGGCCCCATGGGGGGACCTATGGCTACACCTTC.

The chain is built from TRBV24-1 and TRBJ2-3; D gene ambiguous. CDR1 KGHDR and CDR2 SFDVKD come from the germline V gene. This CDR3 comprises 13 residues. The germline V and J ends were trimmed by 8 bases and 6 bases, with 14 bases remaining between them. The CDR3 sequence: CATKRRPSDTQYF. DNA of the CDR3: TGTGCCACCAAACGCAGACCGTCGGATACGCAGTATTTT.

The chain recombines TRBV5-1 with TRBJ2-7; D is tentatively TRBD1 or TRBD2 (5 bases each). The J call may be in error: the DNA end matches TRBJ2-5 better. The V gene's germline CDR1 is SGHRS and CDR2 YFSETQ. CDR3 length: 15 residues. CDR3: CASSPMTMGEETQYF. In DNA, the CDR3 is TGCGCCAGCAGCCCGATGACGATGGGGGAAGAGACCCAGTACTTC.

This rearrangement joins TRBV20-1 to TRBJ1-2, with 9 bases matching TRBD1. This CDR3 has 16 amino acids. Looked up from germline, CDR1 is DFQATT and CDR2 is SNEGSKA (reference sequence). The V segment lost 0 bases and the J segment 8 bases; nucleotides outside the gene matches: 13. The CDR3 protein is CSARDPTGTGLRGYTF. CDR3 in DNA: TGCAGTGCTAGAGATCCTACCGGGACAGGGTTAAGAGGCTACACCTTC.

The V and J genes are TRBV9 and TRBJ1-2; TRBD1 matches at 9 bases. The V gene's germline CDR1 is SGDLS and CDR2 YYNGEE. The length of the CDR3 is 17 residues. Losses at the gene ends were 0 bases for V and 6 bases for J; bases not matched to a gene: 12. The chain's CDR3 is CASSVGTGGARWNGYTF. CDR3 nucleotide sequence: TGTGCCAGCAGCGTAGGAACAGGGGGCGCGAGGTGGAATGGCTACACCTTC.

CDR3 nucleotide sequence: TGCAGCGTTTATTCTAGCGGGAGGACCCACTCCTACAATGAGCAGTTCTTC. It is translated as CSVYSSGRTHSYNEQFF. This chain connects TRBV29-1 to TRBJ2-1, with 11 positions matching TRBD2. The germline V gene has CDR1 SQVTM and CDR2 ANQGSEA. V shed 5 bases, J shed 0 bases, and the junction held 9 bases outside the gene matches. This CDR3 contains 17 residues.

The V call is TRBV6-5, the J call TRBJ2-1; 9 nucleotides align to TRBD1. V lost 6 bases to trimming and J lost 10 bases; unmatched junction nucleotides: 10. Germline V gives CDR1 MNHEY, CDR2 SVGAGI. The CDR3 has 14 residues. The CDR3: CASRPPGQGGEQFF. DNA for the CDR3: TGTGCCAGCAGACCCCCGGGACAGGGTGGAGAGCAGTTCTTC.

The CDR3 DNA sequence: TGCAGTGCTAGAGCCCCCCAGGGGGCATTTACAGATACGCAGTATTTT. Its translation is CSARAPQGAFTDTQYF. The chain employs TRBV20-1 and TRBJ2-3, with 8 bases identical to TRBD1. The CDR3 loop spans 16 amino acids. The ends lost 1 base at V and 3 bases at J; junction bases unmatched: 9. The V gene's germline CDR1 is DFQATT and CDR2 SNEGSKA (reference sequence).